A single sample gave rise to the 15 T cell receptor beta chains below, sequenced in a study of T cell responses to AZD1222 COVID-19 vaccine. Some clones are missing from TCRdb's copy, which holds only in-frame ones; the method was immunoSEQ multiplex PCR. The repertoire includes roughly 140,000 clones, about nine tenths of them detected once, and around 3.6% sits in the top ten. Sequenced here: peripheral blood, sampled on day 0 of AZD1222 vaccination. These receptors originate from an adult in good health.

This clone has only one observation. The chain recombines TRBV7-3 with TRBJ2-1; 10 nucleotides agree with TRBD2. There are 14 residues in the CDR3. The germline gives CDR1 SGHTA, CDR2 FQGTGA. The junction had 7 bases not matched to a gene; V was cut back by 2 bases and J by 12 bases. The chain's CDR3 is CASSLGLAVEAQFF. DNA of the CDR3: TGTGCCAGCAGCTTAGGACTAGCGGTGGAAGCGCAGTTCTTC.

This clone came up a few times. Additional DNA sequences in this sample encode the identical CDR3. This chain connects TRBV5-1 to TRBJ2-7; a possible D gene is TRBD2 (6 bases). The V gene's germline CDR1 is SGHRS and CDR2 YFSETQ. V was trimmed by 0 bases and J by 1 base, leaving 11 bases between them. This CDR3 contains 15 residues. The CDR3 loop is CASSLDGGGSYEQYF. In DNA, the CDR3 is TGCGCCAGCAGCTTGGATGGGGGAGGTTCCTACGAGCAGTACTTC.

The rearrangement uses TRBV27 and TRBJ1-2; the D gene is possibly TRBD1 (5 bases). This CDR3 comprises 13 residues. The V gene lost 2 bases and the J gene lost 5 bases, with 9 bases spanning the gap. CDR1 MNHEY and CDR2 SMNVEV come from the germline V gene (reference sequence). The CDR3 region is CASSLGQGYGYTF. The CDR3 region has the DNA TGTGCCAGCAGTTTAGGTCAGGGTTATGGCTACACCTTC.

CDR3 loop: CASSARSSYNEQFF. CDR3 coding DNA: TGTGCCAGCAGTGCACGGAGCTCCTACAATGAGCAGTTCTTC. The genes are TRBV2 and TRBJ2-1; D is unclear. The CDR3 sequence is 14 residues long. Germline CDR1 is SNHLY and CDR2 is FYNNEI. Between the trimmed V and J ends, which lost 4 bases and 0 bases, there was a span of 7 bases.

The V and J genes are TRBV5-5 and TRBJ1-3; D not certain. The germline CDR1 and CDR2 sequences are SGHKS and YYEKEE (reference sequence). CDR3 size: 13 residues. Trimming left V 4 bases short and J 4 bases short, with 9 bases between. This CDR3 is CASSRVGGNTIYF. The CDR3 bases are TGTGCCAGCAGCCGGGTAGGCGGAAACACCATATATTTT.

CDR3 nucleotides: TGTGCCAGCAGATGGGGACAGGGTGGCGAGCAGTACTTC. Residues: CASRWGQGGEQYF. The V gene is TRBV12-3 or TRBV12-4, the J gene TRBJ2-7; 9 bases are a match to TRBD1. With 6 bases clipped from V and 6 bases from J, the junction kept 6 bases outside the gene matches. The CDR3 consists of 13 residues.

This chain connects TRBV5-1 to TRBJ1-1; a weak D match, TRBD1 (5 bases). CDR3 length: 16 amino acids. Trimming took off 1 base at V and 2 bases at J, with 15 bases between the two ends. Looked up from germline, CDR1 is SGHRS and CDR2 is YFSETQ. DNA of the CDR3: TGCGCCAGCAGCTTGACGGCGCAGGGAATAAACACTGAAGCTTTCTTT. It codes for CASSLTAQGINTEAFF.

This rearrangement joins TRBV6-5 to TRBJ1-2; the D gene is possibly TRBD1 (6 bases). Trimming took off 7 bases at V and 4 bases at J, with 16 bases between the two ends. From germline, CDR1 is MNHEY and CDR2 SVGAGI. The CDR3 loop spans 14 amino acids. DNA for the CDR3: TGTGCCAGCAAAAACCAGACAGGATCCTATGGCTACACCTTC. Translating gives CASKNQTGSYGYTF.

V is TRBV7-9 and J is TRBJ2-3, with TRBD2 matching over 12 bases. CDR1 and CDR2 from the germline V gene are SEHNR and FQNEAQ (reference sequence). There are 18 residues in the CDR3. Germline trimming cut 2 bases from V and 4 bases from J; bases unmatched to any gene: 10. The CDR3 region has the DNA TGTGCCAGCAGCTTAAGACGGCTAGCGGGGGGGATGTCAGATACGCAGTATTTT. Translating gives CASSLRRLAGGMSDTQYF.

The chain employs TRBV5-1 and TRBJ2-1; tentative D call: TRBD1 (6 bases). Germline values: CDR1 SGHRS, CDR2 YFSETQ. The CDR3 runs to 16 residues. The V end lost 4 bases, the J end lost 1 base, and 15 bases lay between the germline ends. CDR3 amino acids: CASSEGQSPSYNEQFF. The CDR3 nucleotides read TGCGCCAGCAGCGAAGGACAGAGCCCATCCTACAATGAGCAGTTCTTC. Supplemented by reference TRBV5-1 and TRBJ2-1, the full variable domain reads KAGVTQTPRYLIKTRGQQVTLSCSPISGHRSVSWYQQTPGQGLQFLFEYFSETQRNKGNFPGRFSGRQFSNSRSEMNVSTLELGDSALYLCASSEGQSPSYNEQFFGPGTRLTVL.

The chain couples TRBV5-1 to TRBJ2-2; D is unclear. V was clipped by 0 bases and J by 0 bases, with 6 bases between them. Per the germline V gene, CDR1 is SGHRS and CDR2 is YFSETQ. The CDR3 covers 15 residues. For the CDR3, the DNA is TGCGCCAGCAGCTTGGGACACGCGAACACCGGGGAGCTGTTTTTT. Translating gives CASSLGHANTGELFF.

Turning to this clone: The DNA is omitted, as the CDR3 cannot be located on it reliably, and the CDR3 follows TCRdb's listing. The chain couples TRBV13 to TRBJ2-1; the table's D call of TRBD2 was not tested on the DNA. Per the germline V gene, CDR1 is PRHDT and CDR2 is FYEKMQ (reference sequence). Counting both end residues, the CDR3 totals 13 amino acids. CDR3 sequence: CASSPVGGGTWFF.

V gene TRBV29-1 combines with J gene TRBJ1-5, with TRBD1 as a possible D gene (5 bases). V lost 4 bases and J lost 3, with 10 bases in between. The CDR3 loop spans 13 amino acids. Germline CDR1 is SQVTM and CDR2 is ANQGSEA. The CDR3 region is CSVARDLNQPQHF. The DNA of the CDR3 is TGCAGCGTTGCACGGGACCTCAATCAGCCCCAGCATTTT.

J is TRBJ1-5 and V is TRBV3-1 (or the pseudogene TRBV3-2), with D unresolved. V gave up 5 bases and J gave up 5 bases, with 4 bases separating them. The germline gives CDR1 LGHDT, CDR2 YNNKEL (reference sequence). The CDR3 spans 11 residues. The CDR3 DNA reads as TGTGCCAGCAGCTTCGATCAGCCCCAGCATTTT. Encoded protein: CASSFDQPQHF.

The rearrangement joins TRBV7-6 to TRBJ2-7; 13 bases are a match to TRBD2. Germline values: CDR1 SGHVS, CDR2 FNYEAQ. Trimming took 3 bases from V and 0 from J; bases not matched to a gene: 5. CDR3 length: 17 amino acids. CDR3 sequence: CASSLTSGRPNSYEQYF. As DNA, the CDR3 is TGTGCCAGCAGCTTGACTAGCGGGAGGCCTAACTCCTACGAGCAGTACTTC. The variable domain in full, completed from reference TRBV7-6 and TRBJ2-7, reads GAGVSQSPRYKVTKRGQDVALRCDPISGHVSLYWYRQALGQGPEFLTYFNYEAQQDKSGLPNDRFSAERPEGSISTLTIQRTEQRDSAMYRCASSLTSGRPNSYEQYFGPGTRLTVT.